This is a list of T cell receptor beta chains from one sample in a study of human T cells and chemical hapten exposure. TCRdb reprocessed the RACE reads via MiXCR and lists one record per CDR3 protein. The data show 150,000 to 200,000 distinct CDR3 sequences, with nearly 30% seen just once and less than 3.5% held by the top ten. The specimen comprised whole blood, sampled in connection with sensitization to the hapten diphenylcyclopropenone (DPC). The receptor source for this set is a woman in her thirties with alopecia areata. Some clones in this sample may be carry-over from other donors' samples. CDR3s include the opening cysteine and the closing phenylalanine or tryptophan. Each record gives: clone size, D gene, V gene, J gene, CDR3 protein. A D gene is named only where the DNA matches it firmly. Clone size is stated in some rows and not others, as once, few, many or a class when expanded.

clone_size: few
d_call: TRBD1
v_call: TRBV20-1
j_call: TRBJ1-1
cdr3_aa: CSARGTGGRGTEAFF

clone_size: many
d_call: NA
v_call: TRBV29-1
j_call: TRBJ2-5
cdr3_aa: CSVVDGSGQETQYF

clone_size: NA
d_call: NA
v_call: TRBV4-1
j_call: TRBJ1-2
cdr3_aa: CASSHPQRNPGYTF

clone_size: few
d_call: TRBD1
v_call: TRBV9
j_call: TRBJ1-2
cdr3_aa: CASSVGQINYGYTF

clone_size: few
d_call: TRBD1
v_call: TRBV27
j_call: TRBJ1-1
cdr3_aa: CASRRQGDTEAFF

clone_size: NA
d_call: NA
v_call: TRBV29-1
j_call: TRBJ2-7
cdr3_aa: CSVETGKFDEQYF

clone_size: NA
d_call: NA
v_call: TRBV10-3
j_call: TRBJ2-6
cdr3_aa: CAISRESGANVLTF

clone_size: NA
d_call: TRBD1
v_call: TRBV5-1
j_call: TRBJ2-6
cdr3_aa: CASSLAGQGSGANVLTF

clone_size: NA
d_call: NA
v_call: TRBV5-1
j_call: TRBJ2-1
cdr3_aa: CASSSRLDLNEQFF

clone_size: few
d_call: TRBD2
v_call: TRBV29-1
j_call: TRBJ2-3
cdr3_aa: CSVSGTSGTSTDTQYF

clone_size: few
d_call: TRBD2
v_call: TRBV29-1
j_call: TRBJ2-1
cdr3_aa: CSVAYRGRTYNEQFF

clone_size: few
d_call: TRBD1
v_call: TRBV4-2
j_call: TRBJ1-1
cdr3_aa: CASSQGTGGVLDPEAFF

clone_size: NA
d_call: NA
v_call: TRBV4-1
j_call: TRBJ1-5
cdr3_aa: CASSQELVSNQPQHF

clone_size: NA
d_call: NA
v_call: TRBV4-3
j_call: TRBJ1-4
cdr3_aa: CASSQDIRLGEKLFF

clone_size: NA
d_call: NA
v_call: TRBV7-7
j_call: TRBJ2-5
cdr3_aa: CASSFSYQETQYF

clone_size: few
d_call: NA
v_call: TRBV20-1
j_call: TRBJ2-1
cdr3_aa: CSATQPGFNEQFF

clone_size: few
d_call: NA
v_call: TRBV12-3/TRBV12-4
j_call: TRBJ1-4
cdr3_aa: CASSAQASTNEKLFF

clone_size: NA
d_call: NA
v_call: TRBV9
j_call: TRBJ1-4
cdr3_aa: CASSADTTGEKLFF

clone_size: few
d_call: NA
v_call: TRBV29-1
j_call: TRBJ2-4
cdr3_aa: CSVEEHRQQAKNIQYF

clone_size: once
d_call: NA
v_call: TRBV2
j_call: TRBJ2-5
cdr3_aa: CASSGQRQETQYF

clone_size: NA
d_call: NA
v_call: TRBV7-2
j_call: TRBJ1-5
cdr3_aa: CASSLVSQPNQPQHF

clone_size: NA
d_call: NA
v_call: TRBV12-3/TRBV12-4
j_call: TRBJ2-7
cdr3_aa: CASTEQGMNEQYF

clone_size: NA
d_call: TRBD1
v_call: TRBV20-1
j_call: TRBJ1-4
cdr3_aa: CSARILQGAGEKLFF

clone_size: NA
d_call: NA
v_call: TRBV3-1
j_call: TRBJ2-7
cdr3_aa: CASSQDWAGSYEQYF

clone_size: few
d_call: TRBD2
v_call: TRBV29-1
j_call: TRBJ2-5
cdr3_aa: CSANGGSQETQYF

clone_size: NA
d_call: TRBD1
v_call: TRBV7-2
j_call: TRBJ1-4
cdr3_aa: CASRTGQGATNEKLFF

clone_size: few
d_call: NA
v_call: TRBV10-3
j_call: TRBJ2-7
cdr3_aa: CAIRPPGEYEQYF

clone_size: NA
d_call: NA
v_call: TRBV27
j_call: TRBJ2-2
cdr3_aa: CASANTGELFF

clone_size: few
d_call: TRBD1
v_call: TRBV6-2/TRBV6-3
j_call: TRBJ1-5
cdr3_aa: CASRPTGGRGQPQHF

clone_size: few
d_call: NA
v_call: TRBV20-1
j_call: TRBJ2-2
cdr3_aa: CSARAGSANTGELFF

clone_size: NA
d_call: NA
v_call: TRBV7-3
j_call: TRBJ1-4
cdr3_aa: CASRSPGLEKLFF

clone_size: NA
d_call: TRBD2
v_call: TRBV28
j_call: TRBJ2-5
cdr3_aa: CARERLAGVRETQYF

clone_size: few
d_call: NA
v_call: TRBV6-1
j_call: TRBJ1-1
cdr3_aa: CASSEGYRADTEAFF

clone_size: NA
d_call: NA
v_call: TRBV29-1
j_call: TRBJ1-2
cdr3_aa: CSVDPPANYGYTF

clone_size: few
d_call: NA
v_call: TRBV20-1
j_call: TRBJ1-5
cdr3_aa: CSASGGNQPQHF

clone_size: NA
d_call: NA
v_call: TRBV14
j_call: TRBJ1-5
cdr3_aa: CASSQDFNQPQHF

clone_size: NA
d_call: NA
v_call: TRBV12-2
j_call: TRBJ1-4
cdr3_aa: CASRLARTGLRELFF

clone_size: few
d_call: NA
v_call: TRBV28
j_call: TRBJ1-1
cdr3_aa: CASGPAEAFF

clone_size: NA
d_call: TRBD1
v_call: TRBV5-5
j_call: TRBJ1-2
cdr3_aa: CASSLDRGVAGYTF

clone_size: NA
d_call: TRBD1
v_call: TRBV27
j_call: TRBJ2-7
cdr3_aa: CASSSIQGKGYEQYF

clone_size: NA
d_call: TRBD2
v_call: TRBV28
j_call: TRBJ2-3
cdr3_aa: CASSQLGTSGFNTQYF

clone_size: NA
d_call: TRBD2
v_call: TRBV7-2
j_call: TRBJ2-1
cdr3_aa: CASSLKGDRAGGPFTNEQFF

clone_size: few
d_call: TRBD2
v_call: TRBV28
j_call: TRBJ2-3
cdr3_aa: CASSSGGAGNTDTQYF

clone_size: NA
d_call: NA
v_call: TRBV28
j_call: TRBJ1-1
cdr3_aa: CGTLLNTEAFF

clone_size: many
d_call: NA
v_call: TRBV7-7
j_call: TRBJ1-1
cdr3_aa: CASSLALNTEAFF

clone_size: few
d_call: NA
v_call: TRBV7-2
j_call: TRBJ1-2
cdr3_aa: CASSQFQSVGYTF

clone_size: NA
d_call: NA
v_call: TRBV4-1
j_call: TRBJ2-7
cdr3_aa: CASSQGVGASSYEQYF

clone_size: NA
d_call: NA
v_call: TRBV20-1
j_call: TRBJ1-1
cdr3_aa: CSARVAGNTEAFF

clone_size: NA
d_call: TRBD2
v_call: TRBV20-1
j_call: TRBJ2-1
cdr3_aa: CSASLAGGGDEQFF

clone_size: NA
d_call: NA
v_call: TRBV11-2
j_call: TRBJ2-1
cdr3_aa: CASSLEVVNEQFF

clone_size: NA
d_call: NA
v_call: TRBV29-1
j_call: TRBJ2-5
cdr3_aa: CSARLVGETQYF

clone_size: NA
d_call: NA
v_call: TRBV20-1
j_call: TRBJ1-4
cdr3_aa: CSATTGLVGEKLFF

clone_size: NA
d_call: NA
v_call: TRBV11-1
j_call: TRBJ1-3
cdr3_aa: CASSSPTDSGNTIYF